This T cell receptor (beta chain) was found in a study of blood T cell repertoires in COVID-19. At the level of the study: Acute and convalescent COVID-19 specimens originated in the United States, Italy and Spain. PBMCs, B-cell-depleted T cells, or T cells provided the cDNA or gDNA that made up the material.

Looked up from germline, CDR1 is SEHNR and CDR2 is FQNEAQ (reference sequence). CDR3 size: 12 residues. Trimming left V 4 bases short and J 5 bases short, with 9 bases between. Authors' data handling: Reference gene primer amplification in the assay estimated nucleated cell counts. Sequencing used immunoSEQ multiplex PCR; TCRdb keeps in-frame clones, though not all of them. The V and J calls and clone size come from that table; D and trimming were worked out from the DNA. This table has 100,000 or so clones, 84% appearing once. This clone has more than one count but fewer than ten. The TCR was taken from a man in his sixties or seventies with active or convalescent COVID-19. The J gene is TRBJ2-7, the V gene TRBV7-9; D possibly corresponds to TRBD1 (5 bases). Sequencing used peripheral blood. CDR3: CASSSPGNEQYF. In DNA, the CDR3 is TGTGCCAGCAGCTCACCAGGGAACGAGCAGTACTTC. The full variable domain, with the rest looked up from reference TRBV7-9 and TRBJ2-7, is DTGVSQNPRHKITKRGQNVTFRCDPISEHNRLYWYRQTLGQGPEFLTYFQNEAQLEKSRLLSDRFSAERPKGSFSTLEIQRTEQGDSAMYLCASSSPGNEQYFGPGTRLTVT.